The 22 T cell receptor beta chains in this list originate from one sample, sequenced in a study of patients and donors after allogeneic stem cell transplantation. TCRdb reprocessed the RT-PCR reads with MiXCR, giving one entry per CDR3 protein. Among hundreds of thousands of distinct CDR3 sequences, 16% were seen once, and the ten largest hold 7.2%. The sequenced sample was blood, either unsorted or a sorted T cell fraction (not recorded which). The receptor source for this set is a human donor who was either an allogeneic HSCT recipient or a stem cell or donor lymphocyte infusion donor (not recorded which). It is not recorded whose cells these are; they may come from a transplant donor.

This clonotype was recorded at least ten times. The V call is TRBV12-3 or TRBV12-4, the J call TRBJ2-3; 9 nucleotides align to TRBD2. V lost 6 bases and J lost 4; bases outside the gene matches: 11. This CDR3 spans 16 amino acids. The CDR3 region is CASSPFQAGGPDTQYF. CDR3 DNA sequence: TGTGCCAGCAGCCCCTTTCAAGCGGGAGGCCCAGATACGCAGTATTTT.

This clonotype occurred a few times. The chain has TRBV4-3 and TRBJ1-5, with D possibly matching TRBD1 (5 bases). The ends were cut back, 0 bases at V and 7 bases at J, with 10 bases in the middle. From germline, CDR1 is LGHNA and CDR2 YSLEER. There are 14 residues in the CDR3. CDR3: CASSQEGWGQPQHF. CDR3 in DNA: TGCGCCAGCAGCCAAGAGGGGTGGGGGCAGCCCCAGCATTTT.

The chain combines TRBV24-1 with TRBJ1-4; 8 positions agree with TRBD1. The length of the CDR3 is 16 residues. CDR1 and CDR2 (germline): KGHDR, SFDVKD. The J segment lost 7 bases and the V segment lost 4 bases, leaving 10 bases of the junction unmatched. The CDR3 DNA sequence: TGTGCCACCAGTGACCACAGGACAGGGTTCGTTGAAAAACTGTTTTTT. Protein: CATSDHRTGFVEKLFF.

The rearrangement joins TRBV5-1 to TRBJ1-2; D is unresolved. The CDR3 covers 13 residues. Germline V CDR1 and CDR2: SGHRS, YFSETQ. V lost 4 bases and J 3 bases, leaving 10 bases between the germline ends. The CDR3 DNA sequence: TGCGCCAGCAGCGCTACCGGAGACTATGGCTACACCTTC. Amino acid sequence: CASSATGDYGYTF.

This sequence joins TRBV3-1 and TRBJ2-2; TRBD2 matches at 9 bases. V lost 6 bases and J lost 1; bases outside the gene matches: 6. Germline V gives CDR1 LGHDT, CDR2 YNNKEL (reference sequence). The CDR3 is 16 residues long. CDR3 in amino acids: CASSKGAGGNTGELFF. The CDR3 DNA sequence: TGTGCCAGCAGTAAGGGAGCGGGAGGGAACACCGGGGAGCTGTTTTTT.

The chain links TRBV7-8 to TRBJ1-1; a weak D match, TRBD1 (5 bases). The CDR3 contains 15 residues. Germline lookup yields CDR1 SGHVS and CDR2 FQNEAQ. V shed 5 bases and J shed 1 base, with 14 bases lying between them. The CDR3 region is CASSPVGGANTEAFF. In DNA form, the CDR3 reads TGTGCCAGCAGCCCCGTCGGGGGTGCGAACACTGAAGCTTTCTTT. The full variable domain, with the rest looked up from reference TRBV7-8 and TRBJ1-1, is GAGVSQSPRYKVAKRGQDVALRCDPISGHVSLFWYQQALGQGPEFLTYFQNEAQLDKSGLPSDRFFAERPEGSVSTLKIQRTQQEDSAVYLCASSPVGGANTEAFFGQGTRLTVV.

This clonotype was counted between two and nine times. The CDR3 loop is CASSLLGLTQYF. The DNA for the CDR3 is TGTGCCAGCAGCTTACTGGGGCTTACGCAGTATTTT. The chain recombines TRBV7-9 with TRBJ2-3; tentative D call: TRBD1 (5 bases). The CDR3 covers 12 residues. The germline gives CDR1 SEHNR, CDR2 FQNEAQ (reference sequence). V was trimmed by 2 bases and J by 8 bases, leaving 8 bases between them.

This CDR3 is CASSQHQYEQFF. DNA of the CDR3: TGTGCCAGCAGCCAACATCAATATGAGCAGTTCTTC. The chain has TRBV5-6 and TRBJ2-1; D unresolved. V gave up 4 bases and J gave up 8 bases, with 10 bases separating them. This CDR3 is 12 amino acids long. Looked up from germline, CDR1 is SGHDT and CDR2 is YYEEEE.

The chain carries TRBV4-1 and TRBJ2-1, with D maybe TRBD2 (6 bases). Germline V lookup: CDR1 MGHRA, CDR2 YSYEKL. Trimming cost V 4 bases and J 0 bases, with 13 bases left between them. This CDR3 has 16 residues. CDR3 sequence (DNA): TGCGCCAGCAGCCCGGAGCGGGTCCTCTCCTACAATGAGCAGTTCTTC. Protein sequence: CASSPERVLSYNEQFF.

At least ten counts were recorded for this clonotype. This sequence joins TRBV3-1 and TRBJ2-5, with unresolved D. Germline CDR1 and CDR2: LGHDT and YNNKEL (reference sequence). The V end lost 6 bases, the J end lost 0 bases, and 8 bases lay between the germline ends. This CDR3 spans 13 amino acids. CDR3 protein: CASRQQYQETQYF. The CDR3 bases are TGTGCCAGCAGACAACAGTACCAAGAGACCCAGTACTTC.

This clonotype was counted a few times. CDR3 amino acids: CASSLGRMNQPQHF. CDR3 in DNA: TGTGCCAGCAGTTTGGGCAGGATGAATCAGCCCCAGCATTTT. This sequence joins TRBV28 and TRBJ1-5; D ambiguous. V lost 3 bases and J lost 4, with 10 bases in between. Germline V gives CDR1 MDHEN, CDR2 SYDVKM. This CDR3 spans 14 amino acids.

This clonotype has just a few counts. This chain uses TRBV6-1 with TRBJ1-5, with D uncertain. From germline, CDR1 is MNHNS and CDR2 SASEGT. The CDR3 totals 13 residues. The V end was cut by 6 bases, the J end by 1 base, with 7 bases between. This CDR3 reads CASSGRSNQPQHF. CDR3 in DNA: TGTGCCAGCAGCGGGCGAAGCAATCAGCCCCAGCATTTT.

With regard to this clonotype: An end of the junction differs from the germline gene, which may be a read error. The chain uses TRBV12-3 or TRBV12-4 and TRBJ2-7; unclear D gene. The CDR3 consists of 9 residues. The DNA of the CDR3 is TGTGCCAGCACCCTACCGGACGCGTTC. This gives the protein CASTLPDAF.

Ten or more counts support this clonotype. This chain uses TRBV2 with TRBJ2-2; the D is unclear. The germline V and J ends were trimmed by 6 bases and 0 bases, with 14 bases remaining between them. Germline lookup yields CDR1 SNHLY and CDR2 FYNNEI. The CDR3 totals 16 residues. The CDR3, as DNA: TGTGCCAGCAGAGCAAGGGTCTTTGCGAACACCGGGGAGCTGTTTTTT. Its protein product is CASRARVFANTGELFF.

This clonotype was recorded at least ten times. This chain uses TRBV7-9 with TRBJ2-7; 7 bases align to TRBD2. The CDR3 has 13 amino acids. From germline, CDR1 is SEHNR and CDR2 FQNEAQ (reference sequence). Trimming cost V 6 bases and J 2 bases; bases outside gene matches: 4. In DNA form, the CDR3 reads TGTGCCAGCAGTGTAGCGGGTACCTACGAGCAGTACTTC. Amino acid sequence: CASSVAGTYEQYF.

About this clonotype itself: A clone one base away is much larger, so this may be a read error. The chain couples TRBV5-5 to TRBJ2-7; D uncertain. The CDR3 contains 12 residues. Germline V gene data show CDR1 as SGHKS and CDR2 as YYEKEE (reference sequence). Trimming pared 4 bases from V and 0 bases from J, leaving 5 bases between. The CDR3 DNA is TGTGCCAGCAGCCCCCTCTCCTACGAGCAGTACTTC. As protein: CASSPLSYEQYF.

The table lists this clonotype with a few counts. This sequence joins TRBV6-6 and TRBJ1-2, with 7 bases fitting TRBD1. V gave up 6 bases and J gave up 7 bases; unmatched junction bases: 5. The CDR3 covers 12 residues. Germline V lookup: CDR1 MNHNY, CDR2 SVGAGI (reference sequence). DNA of the CDR3: TGTGCCAGCAGCCGTGAGGGGGCTGGCTACACCTTC. Translation gives CASSREGAGYTF.

This clonotype was picked up a small number of times. The CDR3 is CASSLEAGSSYNEQFF. The CDR3 DNA reads as TGTGCCAGCAGCTTAGAGGCGGGAAGCTCCTACAATGAGCAGTTCTTC. The chain combines TRBV7-2 with TRBJ2-1, with TRBD2 as a possible D gene (6 bases). V was shortened by 1 base and J by 0 bases, with 10 bases between the two germline ends. The V gene's germline CDR1 is SGHTA and CDR2 FQGNSA. The CDR3 length is 16 residues.

The V and J genes are TRBV7-8 and TRBJ1-5; unclear D gene. The ends were cut back, 6 bases at V and 4 bases at J, with 16 bases in the middle. This CDR3 has 15 amino acids. Germline loops: CDR1 SGHVS, CDR2 FQNEAQ. The CDR3 spells CASRWEPRRNQPQHF. The CDR3 DNA reads TGTGCCAGCAGATGGGAGCCCCGAAGGAATCAGCCCCAGCATTTT.

This clonotype has just a few counts. The chain uses TRBV9 and TRBJ2-3; possible D gene TRBD1, 5 bases. CDR1 SGDLS and CDR2 YYNGEE come from the germline V gene. V shed 4 bases and J shed 2 bases, with 11 bases lying between them. This CDR3 contains 14 residues. The CDR3 DNA reads TGTGCCAGCAGCACACAGGCGGACACAGATACGCAGTATTTT. Translated, it gives CASSTQADTDTQYF.

The V gene is TRBV7-9, the J gene TRBJ1-2; TRBD1 is a possible D gene (5 bases). Trimming left V 7 bases short and J 3 bases short, with 18 bases between. In germline, CDR1 is SEHNR, CDR2 FQNEAQ (reference sequence). The CDR3 length is 15 residues. The CDR3 reads CASTIPQGGHYGYTF. The DNA for the CDR3 is TGTGCCAGCACCATACCCCAGGGCGGACACTATGGCTACACCTTC.

This clonotype appeared a few times. This chain links TRBV5-6 with TRBJ1-4; 8 positions agree with TRBD1. The CDR3 is 16 amino acids. V shed 5 bases and J 6 bases; nucleotides not matched to a gene: 12. The germline V gene has CDR1 SGHDT and CDR2 YYEEEE. In DNA form, the CDR3 reads TGTGCCAGCAGTCAAGGGACAGGCTCAGTCGATGAAAAACTGTTTTTT. Translating gives CASSQGTGSVDEKLFF.